The clone carrying this T cell receptor (beta chain) was recorded a few times. Its target is unknown. The entry originates in a study of beta chain features in type 1 diabetes. Study-wide results and caveats: In every one of the four CD4+ subsets, TCRB CDR3s were moderately but significantly shorter in Type 1 diabetes patients.

cDNA synthesis used the whole RNA isolate, giving expressed TCRB sequences. Measured with immunoSEQ multiplex PCR; TCRdb has only the in-frame clones, and not every one. The repertoire consists of about 700,000 clones, with about an eighth occurring once and the leading ten covering less than 0.025%. The CDR3 runs 15 residues. The V gene's germline CDR1 is MGHRA and CDR2 YSYEKL. The V gene end was trimmed by 4 bases and the J gene end by 8 bases; junction bases not matched to a gene: 11. The source material was naive CD4+ T cells from blood. The sequence was obtained from a man younger than 35 with type 1 diabetes. The V and J genes are TRBV4-1 and TRBJ2-1; TRBD2 matches at 7 bases. The CDR3 coding sequence is TGCGCCAGCAGCCGGGTAGGACTAGTTAGCGATGAGCAGTTCTTC. This translates into CASSRVGLVSDEQFF.